This TCR beta chain stems from a study of brain T cells in children with intractable seizures. Trimming stripped 2 bases from V and 2 bases from J, with 10 bases between. This CDR3 spans 14 amino acids. Per germline, CDR1 MNHEY and CDR2 SMNVEV (reference sequence). Data came from immunoSEQ multiplex PCR; TCRdb stores just in-frame clones and leaves some out. Of 65,000 to 85,000 clones detected, 85% to 95% appear once; the ten largest clones hold about 1.4%. This TCR derives from a boy under two years old with tuberous sclerosis and intractable seizures. V gene TRBV27 combines with J gene TRBJ2-7; D is possibly TRBD2 (6 bases). Sequences were derived from peripheral blood, sampled at surgery. CDR3 nucleotide sequence: TGTGCCAGCAGTTTAGGTAGCGGAGCCTACGAGCAGTACTTC. As protein: CASSLGSGAYEQYF.